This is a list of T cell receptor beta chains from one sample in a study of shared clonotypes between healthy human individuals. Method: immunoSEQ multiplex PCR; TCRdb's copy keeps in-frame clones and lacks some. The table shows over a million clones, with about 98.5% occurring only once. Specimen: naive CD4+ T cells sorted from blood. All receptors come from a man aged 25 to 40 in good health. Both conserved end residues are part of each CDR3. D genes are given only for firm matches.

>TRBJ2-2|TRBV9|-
CASSVVDSSVTGELFF
TGTGCCAGCAGCGTAGTAGACAGCTCGGTTACCGGGGAGCTGTTTTTT
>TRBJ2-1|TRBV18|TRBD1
CASSRTGVVNEQFF
TGTGCCAGCTCACGGACAGGTGTCGTCAATGAGCAGTTCTTC
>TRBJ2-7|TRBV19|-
CASSPYISEWLSYEQYF
TGTGCCAGTAGTCCCTATATTTCGGAGTGGCTCTCCTACGAGCAGTACTTC
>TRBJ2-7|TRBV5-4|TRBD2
CASSLASGSGDEQYF
TGTGCCAGCAGCTTGGCTAGCGGGAGTGGCGACGAGCAGTACTTC
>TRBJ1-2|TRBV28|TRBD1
CASRRTGGPGGYTF
TGTGCCAGCAGAAGGACAGGGGGCCCTGGTGGCTACACCTTC
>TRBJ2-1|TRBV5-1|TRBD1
CASSPTVLDRVYNEQFF
TGCGCCAGCAGCCCGACAGTGTTGGACAGGGTCTACAATGAGCAGTTCTTC
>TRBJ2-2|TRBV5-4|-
CASSSRTAAGELFF
TGTGCCAGCAGCTCCCGGACAGCCGCCGGGGAGCTGTTTTTT
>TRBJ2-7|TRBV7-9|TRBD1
CASGPRTGFYEQYF
TGTGCCAGCGGGCCGCGGACAGGGTTCTACGAGCAGTACTTC
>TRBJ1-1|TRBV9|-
CASSVFPTNTEAFF
TGTGCCAGCAGCGTATTCCCGACCAACACTGAAGCTTTCTTT
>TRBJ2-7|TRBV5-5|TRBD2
CASSLGGLAGGPEEQYF
TGTGCCAGCAGCTTGGGGGGACTAGCGGGAGGGCCGGAGGAGCAGTACTTC
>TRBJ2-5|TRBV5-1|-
CASSLQGRGETQYF
TGCGCCAGCAGCCTACAGGGTCGGGGAGAGACCCAGTACTTC
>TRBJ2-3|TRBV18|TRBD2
CASSPLLGGRRTSTDTQYF
TGTGCCAGCTCACCACTTCTTGGCGGGAGACGAACTAGCACAGATACGCAGTATTTT
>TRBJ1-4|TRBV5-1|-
CASSPGRMTQDEKLFF
TGCGCCAGCAGCCCGGGCAGGATGACGCAGGATGAAAAACTGTTTTTT
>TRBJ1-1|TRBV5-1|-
CASSLMGLNTEAFF
TGCGCCAGCAGCTTGATGGGCTTGAACACTGAAGCTTTCTTT
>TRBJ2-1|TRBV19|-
CASSIVENNEQFF
TGTGCCAGTAGTATAGTAGAGAACAATGAGCAGTTCTTC
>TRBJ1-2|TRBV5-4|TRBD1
CASSEPGQGASVYGYTF
TGTGCCAGCAGCGAACCGGGACAGGGGGCGTCAGTGTATGGCTACACCTTC
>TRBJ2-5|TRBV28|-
CASSFLGRQETQYF
TGTGCCAGCAGTTTTCTCGGGCGGCAAGAGACCCAGTACTTC
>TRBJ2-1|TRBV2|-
CASSVAGYNEQFF
TGTGCCAGCAGTGTAGCAGGGTACAATGAGCAGTTCTTC